This passage covers 28 T cell receptor beta chains from one sample sequenced in a study of response to subunit inactivated influenza vaccine. TCRdb analysed the RT-PCR reads with MiXCR anew, one entry per CDR3 protein. The sample contains fewer than 650,000 distinct CDR3 sequences, about an eighth of which appear only once. The specimen comprised PBMCs from blood, sampled roughly 6 weeks after vaccination. These receptors all stem from a man aged 45-65 years who received an inactivated influenza vaccine.

Points on this clonotype: The CDR3 does not end in the conserved phenylalanine or tryptophan, so this is likely a read error. The chain couples TRBV20-1 to TRBJ1-4; 7 bases map to TRBD1. V dropped 5 bases and J dropped 8; count of bases not matched to a gene: 11. The CDR3 spans 14 residues. Germline lookup yields CDR1 DFQATT and CDR2 SNEGSKA (reference sequence). The chain's CDR3 is CSAPRTGVREKLFS. The CDR3 DNA sequence: TGCAGTGCTCCTCGAACAGGGGTTCGAGAAAAACTGTTTTCT.

In its sample, this clonotype was seen many times. The chain is built from TRBV7-9 and TRBJ1-2; no definite D call. Between the trimmed V and J ends, which lost 7 bases and 8 bases, there was a span of 11 bases. CDR1 and CDR2 (germline): SEHNR, FQNEAQ (reference sequence). The CDR3 runs 11 residues. CDR3 loop: CASNLNDGYTF. The CDR3 DNA reads TGTGCCAGCAACCTCAACGACGGCTACACCTTC. Full variable domain (rest looked up from reference TRBV7-9 and TRBJ1-2): DTGVSQNPRHKITKRGQNVTFRCDPISEHNRLYWYRQTLGQGPEFLTYFQNEAQLEKSRLLSDRFSAERPKGSFSTLEIQRTEQGDSAMYLCASNLNDGYTFGSGTRLTVV.

This clonotype has ten or more counts. The rearrangement uses TRBV3-1 and TRBJ2-1; possibly TRBD1 for D (6 bases). This CDR3 has 14 residues. Germline loops: CDR1 LGHDT, CDR2 YNNKEL (reference sequence). V gave up 1 base and J gave up 7 bases, with 11 bases separating them. The CDR3 DNA is TGTGCCAGCAGCCAAGGGGGGCGCGGGAATGAGCAGTTCTTC. As protein: CASSQGGRGNEQFF.

The V and J genes are TRBV7-2 and TRBJ2-1, with 8 bases identical to TRBD2. The CDR3 is 15 residues long. Germline V gene lookup returns CDR1 SGHTA and CDR2 FQGNSA. The V gene end was trimmed by 7 bases and the J gene end by 2 bases; junction bases not matched to a gene: 7. CDR3 nucleotides: TGTGCCAGCATAATTACGGGAGGGACCTACAATGAGCAGTTCTTC. Protein product: CASIITGGTYNEQFF.

As DNA, the CDR3 is TGTGCCAGCAGTGAATCAGGGAGGGGGCTGTATGGCTACACCTTC. Residues: CASSESGRGLYGYTF. The chain links TRBV25-1 to TRBJ1-2; TRBD1 matches 7 bases. V trimming: 1 base; J trimming: 5 bases; junction bases outside the gene matches: 7. Germline assignment: CDR1 MGHDK and CDR2 SYGVNS. CDR3 length: 15 residues.

Comment on this clonotype: A read error may explain this, as a much larger clone is one base away. V is TRBV12-3 or TRBV12-4 and J is TRBJ2-4; no definite D call. Trimming left V 5 bases short and J 4 bases short, with 12 bases between. The CDR3 extends over 14 amino acids. Here the CDR3 DNA reads TGTGCCAGCAGTCCAACAGAGAATAAAAACATTCAGTACTTC. Amino acids: CASSPTENKNIQYF.

The V gene is TRBV7-2, the J gene TRBJ2-3, with D unresolved. The CDR3 runs 14 residues. Trimming left V 7 bases short and J 0 bases short, with 11 bases between. The V gene's germline CDR1 is SGHTA and CDR2 FQGNSA. The chain's CDR3 is CASTQYSSTDTQYF. The DNA for the CDR3 is TGTGCCAGCACCCAATACTCTAGCACAGATACGCAGTATTTT.

DNA of the CDR3: TGTGCCAGTTCCATGAGGGGTTTTGGTTTGGGCACAGATACGCAGTATTTT. It yields the protein CASSMRGFGLGTDTQYF. The rearrangement uses TRBV19 and TRBJ2-3; tentatively, D is TRBD1 or TRBD2 (5 bases each). The V end lost 8 bases, the J end lost 1 base, and 22 bases lay between the germline ends. CDR3 length equals 17 residues. Germline V CDR1 and CDR2: LNHDA, SQIVND (reference sequence).

This clonotype was picked up a small number of times. The chain couples TRBV20-1 to TRBJ2-2; D may match TRBD1 or TRBD2 (6 bases each). V lost 1 base and J lost 7, with 16 bases in between. The CDR3 sequence is 15 residues long. The V gene's germline CDR1 is DFQATT and CDR2 SNEGSKA (reference sequence). The CDR3, as DNA: TGCAGTGCTAGAGTGGGCGGAGGGGGGATCGGGGAGCTGTTTTTT. Its protein product is CSARVGGGGIGELFF.

Only a few counts were recorded for this clonotype. V usage is TRBV3-1 and J usage is TRBJ2-7; D perhaps matches TRBD2 (5 bases). Germline CDR1 reads LGHDT; CDR2 reads YNNKEL (reference sequence). The CDR3 spans 14 residues. Trimming shortened V by 3 bases and J by 0 bases, and 9 bases separated the two germline ends. The CDR3 loop is CASSHPGSSYEQYF. The CDR3 DNA sequence: TGTGCCAGCAGCCACCCGGGGAGCTCCTACGAGCAGTACTTC.

In this sample, this clonotype turned up many times. The gene calls are TRBV20-1 and TRBJ1-1, with 7 bases identical to TRBD1. V trimming: 3 bases; J trimming: 4 bases; junction bases outside the gene matches: 2. The CDR3 sequence is 12 residues long. In germline, CDR1 is DFQATT, CDR2 SNEGSKA (reference sequence). CDR3 coding DNA: TGCAGTGCTAGTTCAGGGGGCACTGAAGCTTTCTTT. Translating gives CSASSGGTEAFF.

This clonotype appeared many times. V is TRBV15 and J is TRBJ1-5, with D tentatively TRBD1 (5 bases). V gave up 0 bases and J gave up 7 bases, with 10 bases separating them. The germline gives CDR1 LNHNV, CDR2 YYDKDF (reference sequence). The CDR3 contains 14 residues. CDR3: CATSRDAGDQPQHF. The CDR3 region has the DNA TGTGCCACCAGCAGAGATGCGGGGGACCAGCCCCAGCATTTT.

This clonotype came up a few times. V and J are TRBV12-3 or TRBV12-4 and TRBJ1-5, with D perhaps TRBD1 (6 bases). The CDR3 is 13 amino acids. Trimming took off 5 bases at V and 7 bases at J, with 12 bases between the two ends. DNA for the CDR3: TGTGCCAGCAGTCCTGGAGACAGGCAGCCCCAGCATTTT. Translated, it gives CASSPGDRQPQHF.

This clonotype occurred a few times. The chain links TRBV6-1 to TRBJ2-5; D gene ambiguous. Deletions cut 7 bases from V and 1 base from J, with 10 bases between. CDR3 size: 13 residues. Germline assignment: CDR1 MNHNS and CDR2 SASEGT. The CDR3 region has the DNA TGTGCCAGCAAGGTGCGCGGCCAAGAGACCCAGTACTTC. This gives the protein CASKVRGQETQYF.

The genes are TRBV7-2 and TRBJ2-4; TRBD2 matches 10 bases. Trimming took 5 bases from V and 7 from J; bases not matched to a gene: 5. CDR1 and CDR2 (germline): SGHTA, FQGNSA. The CDR3 runs 14 residues. CDR3 sequence reads: CASSERTSGNIQYF. Here the CDR3 DNA reads TGTGCCAGCAGCGAAAGGACTAGCGGCAACATTCAGTACTTC. The whole variable domain, filled in from reference TRBV7-2 and TRBJ2-4, reads GAGVSQSPSNKVTEKGKDVELRCDPISGHTALYWYRQSLGQGLEFLIYFQGNSAPDKSGLPSDRFSAERTGGSVSTLTIQRTQQEDSAVYLCASSERTSGNIQYFGAGTRLSVL.

In its sample, this clonotype was seen a few times. V gene TRBV6-2 or TRBV6-3 combines with J gene TRBJ1-5, with D maybe TRBD1 (6 bases). V lost 5 bases to trimming and J lost 6 bases, with 17 bases between them. Germline V gene sequence: CDR1 MNHEY, CDR2 SVGEGT. The CDR3 runs to 15 residues. This CDR3 is CASSLVGGAFQPQHF. For the CDR3, the DNA is TGTGCCAGCAGTCTGGTGGGGGGGGCTTTTCAGCCCCAGCATTTT.

This clonotype has a handful of counts. V gene TRBV12-3 or TRBV12-4 combines with J gene TRBJ2-1, with TRBD2 matching over 9 bases. This CDR3 contains 17 residues. The junction had 13 bases not matched to a gene; V was cut back by 3 bases and J by 7 bases. The CDR3 DNA sequence: TGTGCCAGCAGTTTCTCTGGTGGGGGACTAGCTCCTAATGAGCAGTTCTTC. It encodes CASSFSGGGLAPNEQFF.

This clonotype has ten or more counts. V is TRBV20-1 and J is TRBJ2-1; the match to TRBD1 covers 7 bases. Germline values: CDR1 DFQATT, CDR2 SNEGSKA (reference sequence). V shed 3 bases and J 8 bases; nucleotides not matched to a gene: 10. The CDR3 is 14 amino acids. The CDR3 is CSASATTGVDEQFF. For the CDR3, the DNA is TGCAGTGCTAGCGCAACCACAGGGGTCGATGAGCAGTTCTTC.

V and J are TRBV12-3 or TRBV12-4 and TRBJ1-1; 7 bases map to TRBD1. The J segment lost 4 bases and the V segment lost 2 bases, leaving 7 bases of the junction unmatched. The CDR3 spans 15 residues. In DNA, the CDR3 is TGTGCCAGCAGTTTATCCCTTTACAGGGGCACTGAAGCTTTCTTT. This sequence encodes CASSLSLYRGTEAFF.

The V and J genes are TRBV18 and TRBJ2-7; D is perhaps TRBD2 (5 bases). V lost 0 bases to trimming and J lost 2 bases, with 8 bases between them. This CDR3 has 14 amino acids. Germline CDR1 KGHSH, CDR2 LQKENI. The DNA for the CDR3 is TGTGCCAGCTCACCACCGTCCGGGGCCTACGAGCAGTACTTC. This sequence encodes CASSPPSGAYEQYF.

J is TRBJ2-7 and V is TRBV5-4; 9 nucleotides agree with TRBD2. Germline CDR1 and CDR2: SGHNT and YYREEE (reference sequence). CDR3 size: 14 residues. V was pared by 2 bases and J by 12 bases, with 12 bases of the junction left unmatched. The CDR3 protein is CASSFNFQAGGLYF. As DNA, the CDR3 is TGTGCCAGCAGCTTTAATTTTCAAGCGGGGGGCTTGTACTTC.

This clonotype was detected many times. The chain joins TRBV24-1 to TRBJ2-5, with 11 bases identical to TRBD1. This CDR3 contains 15 residues. V was pared by 6 bases and J by 5 bases, with 7 bases of the junction left unmatched. Germline V gene sequence: CDR1 KGHDR, CDR2 SFDVKD. The CDR3 DNA sequence: TGTGCCACCAGTTCCGGGACAGGGGGTATGGAGACCCAGTACTTC. The encoded protein is CATSSGTGGMETQYF.

The chain joins TRBV20-1 to TRBJ1-6, with TRBD1 matching over 9 bases. CDR1 DFQATT and CDR2 SNEGSKA come from the germline V gene (reference sequence). The J segment lost 7 bases and the V segment lost 5 bases, leaving 9 bases of the junction unmatched. This CDR3 comprises 15 residues. Here the CDR3 reads CSALQGARGNSPLHF. Here the CDR3 DNA reads TGCAGTGCTCTACAGGGGGCGCGAGGAAATTCACCCCTCCACTTT.

This clonotype was recorded a few times. In nucleotides, the CDR3 is TGTGCCAGCAGTTACGTGTCGGGGGGAACCTACAATGAGCAGTTCTTC. This encodes CASSYVSGGTYNEQFF. This chain connects TRBV6-5 to TRBJ2-1; 7 bases map to TRBD2. Trimming removed 2 bases from V and 2 bases from J; junction bases left unmatched: 6. This CDR3 contains 16 residues. Germline CDR1 is MNHEY and CDR2 is SVGAGI.

The rearrangement joins TRBV6-5 to TRBJ1-6; no firm D call. CDR1 is MNHEY, CDR2 SVGAGI, per germline. The CDR3 runs 12 residues. Trimming pared 2 bases from V and 8 bases from J, leaving 4 bases between. CDR3 DNA sequence: TGTGCCAGCAGTTACCCCCATTCACCCCTCCACTTT. This codes for CASSYPHSPLHF.

This clonotype has just a few counts. The chain uses TRBV6-5 and TRBJ1-5; 10 bases match TRBD1. This CDR3 region has 19 residues. J was trimmed by 0 bases and V by 2 bases; bases with no gene match: 10. Germline CDR1 reads MNHEY; CDR2 reads SVGAGI. Here the CDR3 DNA reads TGTGCCAGCAGTTACCTCAATATTGGGACAGGGGTTAGCAATCAGCCCCAGCATTTT. Amino acids: CASSYLNIGTGVSNQPQHF.

This chain connects TRBV4-2 to TRBJ2-3, with D maybe TRBD2 (6 bases). The CDR3 loop spans 17 amino acids. Per germline, CDR1 LGHNA and CDR2 YNFKEQ. Deletions cut 3 bases from V and 2 bases from J, with 18 bases between. The CDR3 region has the DNA TGTGCCAGCAGCCACGCCCAAGGGGCGGGATCCACAGATACGCAGTATTTT. This translates into CASSHAQGAGSTDTQYF.

In its sample, this clonotype was seen many times. This rearrangement joins TRBV20-1 to TRBJ1-6; D unclear. The germline V and J ends were trimmed by 1 base and 2 bases, with 12 bases remaining between them. Per the germline V gene, CDR1 is DFQATT and CDR2 is SNEGSKA (reference sequence). CDR3 length: 16 residues. CDR3 DNA sequence: TGCAGTGCTAGAGCCGTCCAGAGCCCCTATAATTCACCCCTCCACTTT. This gives the protein CSARAVQSPYNSPLHF.